This TCR beta chain emerged from a study of T cells after yellow fever vaccination. Template switching with 5'RACE generated the TCR cDNA and added a universal primer site and UMIs. TCRdb called the 5' RACE reads again in MiXCR, with one record for every CDR3 protein. The sample holds approximately 300,000 distinct CDR3 sequences, 6.8% seen once. This clonotype has only a few counts. This specimen consisted of PBMCs, obtained roughly 47 days after the first yellow fever vaccination. The clonotype comes from a man younger than 35 who received the YFV17D yellow fever vaccine.

As DNA, the CDR3 is TGTGCCAGCAGCTTAGGCGGCAGCTTGAACACTGAAGCTTTCTTT. It codes for CASSLGGSLNTEAFF. The V and J genes are TRBV7-2 and TRBJ1-1; no definite D call. Germline V gene data show CDR1 as SGHTA and CDR2 as FQGNSA. The CDR3 covers 15 residues. Trimming took off 1 base at V and 0 bases at J, with 9 bases between the two ends.